Below are 27 T cell receptor beta chains sequenced from a single sample in a study of blood T cell repertoires in COVID-19. Measured with immunoSEQ multiplex PCR; TCRdb has only the in-frame clones, and not every one. The table lists about 63,000 clones, around 87% of them singletons. Sequenced material: peripheral blood. All receptors derive from a man aged 50-60 years with active COVID-19.

Here the CDR3 reads CASSRGTSYNEQFF. In DNA, the CDR3 is TGTGCCAGCTCGCGGGGGACAAGCTACAATGAGCAGTTCTTC. This rearrangement joins TRBV7-9 to TRBJ2-1; D might be TRBD2 (7 bases). Trimming removed 8 bases from V and 3 bases from J, with 14 bases in between. The CDR3 has 14 residues. Germline CDR1 reads SEHNR; CDR2 reads FQNEAQ (reference sequence). The full variable domain, its missing parts supplied by reference TRBV7-9 and TRBJ2-1, is DTGVSQNPRHKITKRGQNVTFRCDPISEHNRLYWYRQTLGQGPEFLTYFQNEAQLEKSRLLSDRFSAERPKGSFSTLEIQRTEQGDSAMYLCASSRGTSYNEQFFGPGTRLTVL.

The chain is built from TRBV4-1 and TRBJ2-3; TRBD2 matches at 8 bases. From germline, CDR1 is MGHRA and CDR2 YSYEKL. The CDR3 length is 18 residues. V dropped 0 bases and J dropped 2; count of bases not matched to a gene: 10. CDR3: CASSQDDVTSGYTDTQYF. The CDR3 DNA is TGCGCCAGCAGCCAAGATGACGTAACTAGCGGATACACAGATACGCAGTATTTT.

A few counts support this clone. Other DNA sequences in the same sample also yield this CDR3. V usage is TRBV7-2 and J usage is TRBJ2-5; D remains ambiguous. The CDR3 contains 13 residues. V lost 1 base to trimming and J lost 2 bases, with 5 bases between them. Germline V lookup: CDR1 SGHTA, CDR2 FQGNSA. The CDR3 DNA reads as TGTGCCAGCAGCTTAGTTCAGCAAGAGACCCAGTACTTC. Residues: CASSLVQQETQYF.

The chain couples TRBV5-4 to TRBJ2-2, with 10 bases matching TRBD2. V dropped 2 bases and J dropped 4; count of bases not matched to a gene: 5. CDR1 and CDR2 from the germline V gene are SGHNT and YYREEE (reference sequence). CDR3 size: 16 residues. The CDR3 region has the DNA TGTGCCAGCAGCTTCCTAGCGGGAGTGATCACCGGGGAGCTGTTTTTT. This translates into CASSFLAGVITGELFF.

The V call is TRBV2, the J call TRBJ1-1; 10 bases align to TRBD1. The CDR3 contains 15 residues. CDR1 and CDR2 (germline): SNHLY, FYNNEI. J gave up 4 bases and V 6 bases, and 8 bases lay outside the gene matches. CDR3 nucleotide sequence: TGTGCCAGCAGACCGACAGGGGGCCCCCTCACTGAAGCTTTCTTT. It codes for CASRPTGGPLTEAFF.

The rearrangement links TRBV18 to TRBJ1-4; no firm D call. Germline loops: CDR1 KGHSH, CDR2 LQKENI. The CDR3 runs to 12 residues. With 3 bases removed from V and 7 bases from J, the gap between germline ends came to 6 bases. CDR3 in amino acids: CASSPRGEKLFF. In DNA, the CDR3 is TGTGCCAGCTCACCGCGCGGTGAAAAACTGTTTTTT.

A remark on this clone: In the same sample, other DNA sequences code for this CDR3. The rearrangement links TRBV19 to TRBJ1-1; 8 bases map to TRBD1. Germline CDR1 LNHDA, CDR2 SQIVND (reference sequence). This CDR3 has 16 amino acids. V trimming: 5 bases; J trimming: 1 base; junction bases outside the gene matches: 9. CDR3 in amino acids: CASSLRPDRGNTEAFF. DNA for the CDR3: TGTGCCAGTAGTCTCCGCCCCGACAGGGGGAACACTGAAGCTTTCTTT.

The chain links TRBV6-5 to TRBJ1-6; the D gene is possibly TRBD1 (5 bases). CDR3 length: 16 amino acids. V gave up 0 bases and J gave up 3 bases, with 9 bases separating them. Germline loops: CDR1 MNHEY, CDR2 SVGAGI. This chain's CDR3 is CASSYSEGVYNSPLHF. CDR3 coding DNA: TGTGCCAGCAGTTACTCCGAAGGGGTCTATAATTCACCCCTCCACTTT.

This clone was detected only a few times. The V gene is TRBV7-9, the J gene TRBJ1-2; TRBD1 matches 7 bases. The CDR3 loop spans 17 amino acids. With V trimmed by 0 bases and J by 0 bases, 7 bases remained unmatched. Germline V gene lookup returns CDR1 SEHNR and CDR2 FQNEAQ (reference sequence). CDR3 nucleotide sequence: TGTGCCAGCAGCTTAGCGACAGGGTGGAATGCTAACTATGGCTACACCTTC. Its protein product is CASSLATGWNANYGYTF.

The chain recombines TRBV5-1 with TRBJ2-3, with TRBD1 matching over 11 bases. J gave up 5 bases and V 2 bases, and 7 bases lay outside the gene matches. The CDR3 is made up of 16 amino acids. In germline, CDR1 is SGHRS, CDR2 YFSETQ. In nucleotides, the CDR3 is TGCGCCAGCAGCTTCTCCCGGACAGGGGGCATAGATACGCAGTATTTT. Amino acid sequence: CASSFSRTGGIDTQYF.

This clone has only one observation. The chain uses TRBV4-1 and TRBJ2-1; 9 bases are shared with TRBD2. V was clipped by 2 bases and J by 15 bases; unmatched bases: 14. CDR1 and CDR2 from the germline V gene are MGHRA and YSYEKL. This CDR3 is 15 amino acids long. The CDR3 here is CASSQKPAGGPAGFF. CDR3 sequence (DNA): TGCGCCAGCAGCCAAAAACCGGCGGGAGGGCCCGCGGGGTTCTTC.

V and J are TRBV7-2 and TRBJ2-7; D is unclear. In germline, CDR1 is SGHTA, CDR2 FQGNSA. The CDR3 consists of 12 residues. V was trimmed by 5 bases and J by 9 bases, leaving 14 bases between them. The DNA for the CDR3 is TGTGCCAGCAGCCTCGTGTGGAGAGTGCAGTACTTC. It encodes CASSLVWRVQYF.

The chain has TRBV4-1 and TRBJ2-1; maybe TRBD2 (6 bases). Germline loops: CDR1 MGHRA, CDR2 YSYEKL. The V gene lost 0 bases and the J gene lost 6 bases, with 9 bases spanning the gap. This CDR3 has 14 residues. The DNA for the CDR3 is TGCGCCAGCAGCCAAGATTTGGGGGGCAATGAGCAGTTCTTC. Its protein is CASSQDLGGNEQFF.

The V gene is TRBV6-5, the J gene TRBJ2-1; 10 nucleotides line up with TRBD2. After removal of 8 bases from V and 6 bases from J, the junction contained 4 bases not matched to a gene. Germline CDR1 MNHEY, CDR2 SVGAGI. This CDR3 region has 13 residues. The CDR3 is CASGLAGGNEQFF. CDR3 DNA: TGTGCCAGCGGATTAGCGGGAGGCAATGAGCAGTTCTTC.

The rearrangement links TRBV11-3 to TRBJ2-1, with 7 bases identical to TRBD2. This CDR3 is built from 15 residues. Trimming cost V 1 base and J 3 bases; bases outside gene matches: 3. Germline lookup yields CDR1 SGHNT and CDR2 YENEEA. CDR3 region: CASSLAGRDYNEQFF. The CDR3 bases are TGTGCCAGCAGCTTAGCGGGGAGGGACTACAATGAGCAGTTCTTC. Full variable domain (missing parts from reference TRBV11-3 and TRBJ2-1): EAGVVQSPRYKIIEKKQPVAFWCNPISGHNTLYWYLQNLGQGPELLIRYENEEAVDDSQLPKDRFSAERLKGVDSTLKIQPAELGDSAVYLCASSLAGRDYNEQFFGPGTRLTVL.

The chain combines TRBV11-2 with TRBJ1-2, with 8 bases that match TRBD1. J was trimmed by 5 bases and V by 5 bases; bases with no gene match: 4. Germline CDR1 is SGHAT and CDR2 is FQNNGV. CDR3 length equals 13 residues. CDR3 nucleotides: TGTGCCAGCAGCCCAGGGACAGGATATGGCTACACCTTC. This codes for CASSPGTGYGYTF.

The rearrangement links TRBV12-3 or TRBV12-4 to TRBJ1-2; perhaps TRBD1 as D (6 bases). The length of the CDR3 is 13 residues. V was shortened by 6 bases and J by 8 bases, with 16 bases between the two germline ends. CDR3 DNA: TGTGCCAGCAGCCTTGGGGGGGCAGGAGGCTACACCTTC. It yields the protein CASSLGGAGGYTF.

This chain links TRBV7-2 with TRBJ2-7; 7 bases are a match to TRBD1. CDR1 is SGHTA and CDR2 is FQGNSA in the germline V gene. With V trimmed by 7 bases and J by 2 bases, 8 bases remained unmatched. The CDR3 totals 14 residues. CDR3 residues: CASNLRQGTYEQYF. As DNA, the CDR3 is TGTGCCAGCAACCTTAGACAGGGAACCTACGAGCAGTACTTC.

Here the CDR3 reads CASSRSLDRGRGYTF. For the CDR3, the DNA is TGTGCCAGCTCACGCTCCCTGGACAGGGGGCGAGGCTACACCTTC. The chain couples TRBV18 to TRBJ1-2; TRBD1 aligns across 11 bases. Trimming removed 4 bases from V and 8 bases from J; junction bases left unmatched: 9. This CDR3 has 15 amino acids. Germline loops: CDR1 KGHSH, CDR2 LQKENI. The full variable domain, rest sourced from reference TRBV18 and TRBJ1-2, is NAGVMQNPRHLVRRRGQEARLRCSPMKGHSHVYWYRQLPEEGLKFMVYLQKENIIDESGMPKERFSAEFPKEGPSILRIQQVVRGDSAAYFCASSRSLDRGRGYTFGSGTRLTVV.

The V call is TRBV5-6, the J call TRBJ2-2, with D maybe TRBD2 (6 bases). In germline, CDR1 is SGHDT, CDR2 YYEEEE. This CDR3 is built from 19 residues. V lost 5 bases to trimming and J lost 0 bases, with 23 bases between them. CDR3 DNA: TGTGCCAGCAGTGCCCGGGGCCTCCGGGGGTTTGCGAACACCGGGGAGCTGTTTTTT. Translating gives CASSARGLRGFANTGELFF. Filled out from reference TRBV5-6 and TRBJ2-2, the complete variable domain reads DAGVTQSPTHLIKTRGQQVTLRCSPKSGHDTVSWYQQALGQGPQFIFQYYEEEERQRGNFPDRFSGHQFPNYSSELNVNALLLGDSALYLCASSARGLRGFANTGELFFGEGSRLTVL.

This chain connects TRBV18 to TRBJ2-1; D is unclear. V dropped 6 bases and J dropped 4 bases, with 10 bases sitting between them. Germline assignment: CDR1 KGHSH and CDR2 LQKENI. The CDR3 covers 13 residues. DNA of the CDR3: TGTGCCAGCTCGGCAGGAATATACAATGAGCAGTTCTTC. Protein sequence: CASSAGIYNEQFF.

On this clone itself: The junction differs from germline at one of its ends, possibly a read error. The chain combines TRBV7-7 with TRBJ1-4, with 9 nucleotides matching TRBD1. The CDR3 totals 13 residues. From germline, CDR1 is SSHAT and CDR2 FNYEAQ (reference sequence). CDR3 protein: CASSRGQGEKLFF. CDR3 sequence (DNA): TGTGCTAGCAGCCGGGGACAGGGTGAAAAACTGTTTTTT.

This clone was seen only once. The rearrangement joins TRBV7-2 to TRBJ1-2, with a weak D call TRBD1 (5 bases). The CDR3 is made up of 15 amino acids. Germline CDR1 SGHTA, CDR2 FQGNSA. Deletions cut 2 bases from V and 1 base from J, with 11 bases between. The CDR3 reads CASSLQGSLNYGYTF. CDR3 coding DNA: TGTGCCAGCAGCTTACAGGGTTCCCTTAACTATGGCTACACCTTC.

V is TRBV6-2 or TRBV6-3 and J is TRBJ2-7, with TRBD2 matching over 11 bases. The germline V gene has CDR1 MNHEY and CDR2 SVGEGT. There are 15 residues in the CDR3. The V segment lost 2 bases and the J segment 1 base; nucleotides outside the gene matches: 1. CDR3 DNA sequence: TGTGCCAGCAGTTACGGGACTAGCGGTTCCTACGAGCAGTACTTC. This translates into CASSYGTSGSYEQYF.

This chain links TRBV6-5 with TRBJ1-1; TRBD1 matches 9 bases. This CDR3 has 12 residues. Germline assignment: CDR1 MNHEY and CDR2 SVGAGI. The V gene end was trimmed by 8 bases and the J gene end by 5 bases; junction bases not matched to a gene: 3. In DNA, the CDR3 is TGTGCCAGCCTACAGGGGGCAACTGAAGCTTTCTTT. Translation: CASLQGATEAFF.

The J gene is TRBJ1-4, the V gene TRBV7-8; no clear D. The germline V gene has CDR1 SGHVS and CDR2 FQNEAQ. The CDR3 extends over 11 amino acids. Trimming pared 5 bases from V and 13 bases from J, leaving 11 bases between. CDR3 amino acids: CASSKTGRLFF. The DNA for the CDR3 is TGTGCCAGCAGCAAAACGGGTCGACTGTTTTTT.

This clone was recorded once. The J gene is TRBJ1-1, the V gene TRBV2, with TRBD1 matching over 8 bases. This CDR3 has 13 residues. Germline CDR1 is SNHLY and CDR2 is FYNNEI. V lost 8 bases to trimming and J lost 0 bases; unmatched junction nucleotides: 2. The CDR3 DNA is TGTGCCAGCTTGACAGGGGTGAACACTGAAGCTTTCTTT. The encoded protein is CASLTGVNTEAFF.